Listed below are T cell receptor beta chains from one sample, sequenced in a study of blood T cell repertoires in COVID-19. Measured with immunoSEQ multiplex PCR; TCRdb has only the in-frame clones, and not every one. The profile covers hundreds of thousands of clones, with about 90% appearing a single time and more than 1.3% taken by the ten largest. Sample: peripheral blood. These receptors originate from a woman between 35 and 50 years old who had recovered from COVID-19. Both conserved end residues are part of each CDR3. The order of the fields is clone size, J gene, V gene, D gene, CDR3 DNA, CDR3 protein. A D gene is named only where the DNA matches it firmly. Where a row states a size, it is once, few, many or the class of an expanded clone; other rows omit it.

. TRBJ2-5 TRBV7-3 TRBD1 TGTGCCAGCAGCTTAACAGACAGGGGGAGCCAAGAGACCCAGTACTTC CASSLTDRGSQETQYF
. TRBJ1-1 TRBV5-4 TRBD1 TGTGCCAGCAGCCCGCCTGGGACAGCCACTGAAGCTTTCTTT CASSPPGTATEAFF
. TRBJ2-1 TRBV7-8 . TGTGCCAGCAGCTCGGTGGACAATGAGCAGTTCTTC CASSSVDNEQFF
. TRBJ2-7 TRBV5-4 . TGTGCCAGCAGTCTAGCCGGACCTCCCTACGAGCAGTACTTC CASSLAGPPYEQYF
. TRBJ1-2 TRBV18 TRBD1 TGTGCCAGCTCACTCCCAGGACAGGGGAGACCCTACACCTTC CASSLPGQGRPYTF
once TRBJ1-5 TRBV6-5 . TGTGCCAGCAGTTACTCTACGGGAGGAGGGCAGCCCCAGCATTTT CASSYSTGGGQPQHF
few TRBJ1-1 TRBV2 . TGTGCCAGCAGTGAGGGGCAGGTAGGAGGGGCTTTCTTT CASSEGQVGGAFF
. TRBJ1-1 TRBV18 . TGTGCCAGCTCGCTTAACAGGAGGGGCGGTGAAGCTTTCTTT CASSLNRRGGEAFF
. TRBJ2-1 TRBV6-5 TRBD1 TGTGCCAGCAGTTATGGGACAGGGGAGCCCAATGAGCAGTTCTTC CASSYGTGEPNEQFF
. TRBJ2-1 TRBV3-1/TRBV3-2 TRBD2 TGTGCCAGCAGCCAGGCGGGGAGGGGCTACAATGAGCAGTTCTTC CASSQAGRGYNEQFF
many TRBJ1-1 TRBV19 . TGTGCCAGTAGTATAGGTATGCTCGGGAGGGCGCGCACTGAAGCTTTCTTT CASSIGMLGRARTEAFF
. TRBJ1-2 TRBV12-3/TRBV12-4 TRBD1 TGTGCCAGCGGGGACAGGGAAGACTATGGCTACACCTTC CASGDREDYGYTF
. TRBJ1-5 TRBV4-2 . TGTGCCAGCAGCCAAGCTCCCAATCAGCCCCAGCATTTT CASSQAPNQPQHF
. TRBJ2-1 TRBV6-5 TRBD1 TGTGCCAGCATGGGGGACAGCTCCTACAATGAGCAGTTCTTC CASMGDSSYNEQFF
. TRBJ2-1 TRBV9 TRBD2 TGTGCCAGCAGCCCCCAATGGGGGAGGGATGATTACAATGAGCAGTTCTTC CASSPQWGRDDYNEQFF
once TRBJ1-2 TRBV10-3 . TGTGCCACGACAGAAGGACAGACGAGTTATGGCTACACCTTC CATTEGQTSYGYTF
. TRBJ2-7 TRBV6-4 . TGTGCCAGCAGTGTCTCATGCAGGGTCCACGAGCAGTACTTC CASSVSCRVHEQYF
. TRBJ2-1 TRBV9 TRBD1 TGTGCCAGCAGCCCCCGGGACAGGGGGTCCTACAATGAGCAGTTCTTC CASSPRDRGSYNEQFF
. TRBJ1-1 TRBV12-5 TRBD1 TGTGCTAGTGACCTCGGACAGGTTGAAGCTTTCTTT CASDLGQVEAFF
. TRBJ1-2 TRBV12-3/TRBV12-4 . TGTGCCAGCAGCCTGAGATCTAACTATGGCTACACCTTC CASSLRSNYGYTF
. TRBJ1-2 TRBV7-9 . TGTGCCAGCAGCCCAAAAGGACAGCCCCTTCATGGCTACACCTTC CASSPKGQPLHGYTF
. TRBJ2-1 TRBV3-1/TRBV3-2 TRBD1 TGTGCCAGCAGCCCAATCCTACAGGGGGCTTACAATGAGCAGTTCTTC CASSPILQGAYNEQFF
. TRBJ2-3 TRBV4-3 TRBD1 TGCGCCAGCAGCCAAGCCAGGACAGGGGTTGATACGCAGTATTTT CASSQARTGVDTQYF
. TRBJ1-1 TRBV14 . TGTGCCAGCAGCCAAGTCAAGGGGATGGTGAACACTGAAGCTTTCTTT CASSQVKGMVNTEAFF
. TRBJ1-2 TRBV19 . TGTGCCAGTAGTATAGAAGGGGGTCTCATCTATGGCTACACCTTC CASSIEGGLIYGYTF
few TRBJ1-5 TRBV3-1/TRBV3-2 . TGTGCCAGCAGTCGGGGAGCGGGGCTGAATCAGCCCCAGCATTTT CASSRGAGLNQPQHF
. TRBJ2-7 TRBV4-2 TRBD2 TGTGCCAGCAGCCTAAGTTTTGGGGGGGACGAGCAGTACTTC CASSLSFGGDEQYF
. TRBJ1-2 TRBV12-3/TRBV12-4 . TGTGCCAGCAGCCGACAGCGCTATGGCTACACCTTC CASSRQRYGYTF
. TRBJ2-1 TRBV5-8 TRBD2 TGTGCCAGCAGCTTGGAAGCGGGGCGCTCGGATGAGCAGTTCTTC CASSLEAGRSDEQFF
. TRBJ2-5 TRBV9 TRBD2 TGTGCCAGCAGCGGGACTAGCGGGGGTGGGGAGACCCAGTACTTC CASSGTSGGGETQYF
. TRBJ1-2 TRBV5-4 TRBD1 TGTGCCAGCACCCTTCCAGGGGGTAGATCCTATGGCTACACCTTC CASTLPGGRSYGYTF
. TRBJ1-4 TRBV6-5 TRBD1 TGTGCCAGCGGCAAGCAGGGGGCGACTAATGAAAAACTGTTTTTT CASGKQGATNEKLFF